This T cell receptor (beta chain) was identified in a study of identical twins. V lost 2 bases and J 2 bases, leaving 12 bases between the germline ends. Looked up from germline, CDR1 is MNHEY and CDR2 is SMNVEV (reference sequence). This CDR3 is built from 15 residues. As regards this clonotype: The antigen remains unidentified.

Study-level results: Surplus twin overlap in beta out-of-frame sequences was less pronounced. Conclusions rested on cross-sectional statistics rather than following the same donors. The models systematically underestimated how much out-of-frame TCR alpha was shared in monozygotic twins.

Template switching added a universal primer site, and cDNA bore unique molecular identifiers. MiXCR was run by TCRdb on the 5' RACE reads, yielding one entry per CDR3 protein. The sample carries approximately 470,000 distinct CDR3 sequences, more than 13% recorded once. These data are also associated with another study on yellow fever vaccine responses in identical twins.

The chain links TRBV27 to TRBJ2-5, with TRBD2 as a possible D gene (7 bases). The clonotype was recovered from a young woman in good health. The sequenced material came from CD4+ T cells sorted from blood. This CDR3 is CASSLGGGPQETQYF. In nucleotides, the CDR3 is TGTGCCAGCAGTTTAGGGGGGGGCCCACAAGAGACCCAGTACTTC.